This paragraph covers one TCR beta chain sequence. Its antigen is unknown. This entry belongs to a study of lymphopenia after photon versus proton radiotherapy. Study observations and caveats: Photon-treated patients lost naive T cells and TCR diversity; proton-treated stayed stable. Only patients who died were analyzed for survival; proton advantage is unproven. Post-nadir diversity loss with photons came from oligoclonal expansion, particularly CD8+ Temra cells.

The germline V gene has CDR1 LNHDA and CDR2 SQIVND (reference sequence). There are 14 residues in the CDR3. After removal of 10 bases from V and 3 bases from J, the junction contained 3 bases not matched to a gene. Assay: immunoSEQ multiplex PCR; the TCRdb copy retains only in-frame clones and omits some. There are around 30,000 clones in the sample; roughly nine tenths occur only once, and approximately 6.2% lies in the top ten. This clonotype was obtained from a woman in her forties or fifties with pancreatic cancer. The chain combines TRBV19 with TRBJ1-6; TRBD1 matches at 10 bases. The sample here was peripheral blood, taken from a patient treated with photon-based radiotherapy. DNA of the CDR3: TGTGCCACCAGGGACAGGGGCTATAATTCACCCCTCCACTTT. Its translation: CATRDRGYNSPLHF.